This T cell receptor beta chain was sequenced for a study of blood T cells in healthy people across ages. Findings and limits, study-wide: Estimated diversity, derived from one million T cells, was regarded as an underestimate. Fewer expanded clones and more diversity marked long-lived versus aged donors.

Concerning this clonotype: Antigen unknown.

Primers used in a second PCR of about 7 to 12 cycles were a sample-barcoded 5' primer and a J-beta primer mix. From the 5' RACE reads, TCRdb called clonotypes with MiXCR, one entry per CDR3 protein. The sample yields more than 650,000 distinct CDR3 sequences, 20% to 25% seen once. The CDR3 is 15 amino acids. The ends were cut back, 4 bases at V and 4 bases at J, with 17 bases in the middle. CDR1 is SGHRS, CDR2 YFSETQ, per germline. The receptor's source is a man in his 70s in good health. This rearrangement joins TRBV5-1 to TRBJ2-5; D remains unclear. The sample comprised blood. In DNA, the CDR3 is TGCGCCAGCAGCCTACCCTCTGGTACCCGAGAGACCCAGTACTTC. Translated, it gives CASSLPSGTRETQYF. The variable domain in full, with the rest retrieved from reference TRBV5-1 and TRBJ2-5, is KAGVTQTPRYLIKTRGQQVTLSCSPISGHRSVSWYQQTPGQGLQFLFEYFSETQRNKGNFPGRFSGRQFSNSRSEMNVSTLELGDSALYLCASSLPSGTRETQYFGPGTRLLVL.